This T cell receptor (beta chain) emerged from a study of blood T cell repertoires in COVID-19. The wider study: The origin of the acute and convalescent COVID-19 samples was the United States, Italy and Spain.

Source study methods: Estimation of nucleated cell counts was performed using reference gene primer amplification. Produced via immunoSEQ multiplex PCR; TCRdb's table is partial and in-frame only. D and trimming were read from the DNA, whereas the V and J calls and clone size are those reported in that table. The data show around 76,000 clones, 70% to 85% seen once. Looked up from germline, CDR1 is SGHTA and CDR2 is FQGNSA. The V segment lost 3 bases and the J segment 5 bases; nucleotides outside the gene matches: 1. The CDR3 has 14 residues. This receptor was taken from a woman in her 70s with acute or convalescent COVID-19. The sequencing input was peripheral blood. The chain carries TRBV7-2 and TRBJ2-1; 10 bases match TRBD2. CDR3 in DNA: TGTGCCAGCAGCTTTGGGACTAGCGACAATGAGCAGTTCTTC. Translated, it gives CASSFGTSDNEQFF.